One sample yielded the 21 T cell receptor beta chains listed below, sequenced in a study of cytomegalovirus exposure and HLA in healthy donors. This table comes from immunoSEQ multiplex PCR, and its TCRdb copy is limited to in-frame clones, with some not included. The table has under 250,000 clones, 80% to 95% seen once. Source material: PBMCs. Receptor source: a young woman in good health and CMV-seronegative.

The chain links TRBV13 to TRBJ2-7; TRBD2 agrees at 11 bases. The CDR3 sequence is 13 residues long. The germline CDR1 and CDR2 sequences are PRHDT and FYEKMQ (reference sequence). After removal of 5 bases from V and 3 bases from J, the junction contained 0 bases not matched to a gene. The CDR3 sequence is CASSLAGGYEQYF. Here the CDR3 DNA reads TGTGCCAGCAGCCTAGCGGGAGGCTACGAGCAGTACTTC.

This clone came up once. The chain is built from TRBV6-1 and TRBJ2-1; TRBD1 aligns across 7 bases. The trim removed 2 bases at V and 12 bases at J, leaving 13 bases unmatched. The CDR3 loop spans 15 amino acids. Germline-derived CDR1 and CDR2 are MNHNS and SASEGT. The CDR3 is CASSEKGQTVKGQFF. Written as DNA, the CDR3 is TGTGCCAGCAGTGAAAAGGGACAGACAGTCAAGGGGCAGTTCTTC.

This clone has just a few counts. This chain uses TRBV6-1 with TRBJ2-7; D gene ambiguous. The length of the CDR3 is 11 residues. V was trimmed by 5 bases and J by 2 bases, leaving 4 bases between them. CDR1 MNHNS and CDR2 SASEGT come from the germline V gene. CDR3 sequence (DNA): TGTGCCAGCAGTCTTCCCTACGAGCAGTACTTC. Translating gives CASSLPYEQYF.

The genes are TRBV7-9 and TRBJ1-4; D uncertain. Germline lookup yields CDR1 SEHNR and CDR2 FQNEAQ (reference sequence). Trimming took 3 bases from V and 7 from J, leaving 9 bases between them. The CDR3 spans 13 residues. The CDR3 bases are TGTGCCAGCAGCTTCCCGGGAACTGAAAAACTGTTTTTT. Translation: CASSFPGTEKLFF.

As concerns this clone: The limits of the CDR3 on the DNA are not certain, so only TCRdb's listed CDR3 is given. The J gene is TRBJ2-3, the V gene TRBV7-2; the table's D call, TRBD2, was not checked against the DNA. Ends included, the CDR3 has 15 residues. CDR1 and CDR2 (germline): SGHTA, FQGNSA. CDR3: CASSWGGGSTDTLYF.

CDR3 region: CASSFQLRGQPQHF. The CDR3 DNA reads TGTGCCAGCAGCTTTCAACTAAGGGGGCAGCCCCAGCATTTT. V and J are TRBV11-2 and TRBJ1-5, with D possibly TRBD1 on 6 matching bases. The V and J ends lost 3 bases and 7 bases respectively, with 13 bases between them. The CDR3 length is 14 residues. Germline-derived CDR1 and CDR2 are SGHAT and FQNNGV.

This clone was detected only once. The gene calls are TRBV11-2 and TRBJ1-1, with 10 bases identical to TRBD1. CDR3 length equals 14 residues. Unmatched junction bases numbered 4, after V lost 4 bases and J lost 5 bases. Germline assignment: CDR1 SGHAT and CDR2 FQNNGV. The CDR3 sequence: CASSSRDRGTEAFF. The CDR3 bases are TGTGCCAGCAGCTCCCGGGACAGGGGAACTGAAGCTTTCTTT.

This chain links TRBV5-1 with TRBJ1-1; no definite D call. The V gene lost 4 bases and the J gene lost 2 bases, with 15 bases spanning the gap. CDR1 SGHRS and CDR2 YFSETQ come from the germline V gene. There are 15 residues in the CDR3. The CDR3 bases are TGCGCCAGCAGCCCGGGAGGAAGGTTTAACACTGAAGCTTTCTTT. It yields the protein CASSPGGRFNTEAFF. The full variable domain, its missing parts supplied by reference TRBV5-1 and TRBJ1-1, is KAGVTQTPRYLIKTRGQQVTLSCSPISGHRSVSWYQQTPGQGLQFLFEYFSETQRNKGNFPGRFSGRQFSNSRSEMNVSTLELGDSALYLCASSPGGRFNTEAFFGQGTRLTVV.

The V and J genes are TRBV6-5 and TRBJ2-5; TRBD1 aligns across 8 bases. The CDR3 has 12 residues. In germline, CDR1 is MNHEY, CDR2 SVGAGI. Unmatched junction bases numbered 2, after V lost 4 bases and J lost 7 bases. The CDR3 sequence is CASSLQGGTQYF. The CDR3 bases are TGTGCCAGCAGTTTACAGGGGGGGACCCAGTACTTC.

V usage is TRBV27 and J usage is TRBJ2-3; TRBD2 matches at 16 bases. The CDR3 is made up of 18 amino acids. Germline V gene sequence: CDR1 MNHEY, CDR2 SMNVEV (reference sequence). Trimming at V came to 7 bases and at J to 2 bases, leaving 9 bases not matched to a gene. CDR3 DNA sequence: TGTGCCAGCAAACGGCCGGGACTAGCGGGAGGGTACACAGATACGCAGTATTTT. It is translated as CASKRPGLAGGYTDTQYF.

This chain joins TRBV27 and TRBJ1-1; 7 bases align to TRBD1. The CDR3 extends over 17 amino acids. Germline values: CDR1 MNHEY, CDR2 SMNVEV (reference sequence). The V gene end was trimmed by 0 bases and the J gene end by 4 bases; junction bases not matched to a gene: 11. CDR3 bases: TGTGCCAGCAGTTTATCCGGCCCAGACAGGGCGGTCACTGAAGCTTTCTTT. Residues: CASSLSGPDRAVTEAFF.

The chain couples TRBV28 to TRBJ1-5, with 10 bases fitting TRBD1. Germline V lookup: CDR1 MDHEN, CDR2 SYDVKM. Trimming at V came to 6 bases and at J to 4 bases, leaving 6 bases not matched to a gene. The length of the CDR3 is 15 residues. Written as DNA, the CDR3 is TGTGCCAGCAGCTTGACAGGGGGCAAAAATCAGCCCCAGCATTTT. Translating gives CASSLTGGKNQPQHF. The full variable domain, its missing parts supplied by reference TRBV28 and TRBJ1-5, is DVKVTQSSRYLVKRTGEKVFLECVQDMDHENMFWYRQDPGLGLRLIYFSYDVKMKEKGDIPEGYSVSREKKERFSLILESASTNQTSMYLCASSLTGGKNQPQHFGDGTRLSIL.

The CDR3 is CASSLTAFNQPQHF. The CDR3 DNA follows: TGTGCCAGCAGCTTAACAGCCTTTAATCAGCCCCAGCATTTT. This chain connects TRBV11-2 to TRBJ1-5; D remains ambiguous. The CDR3 is made up of 14 amino acids. Trimming stripped 2 bases from V and 4 bases from J, with 9 bases between. Germline CDR1 reads SGHAT; CDR2 reads FQNNGV.

The chain uses TRBV2 and TRBJ1-3; D is ambiguous. This CDR3 has 16 amino acids. V was pared by 5 bases and J by 2 bases, with 16 bases between. CDR1 and CDR2 from the germline V gene are SNHLY and FYNNEI. CDR3 DNA: TGTGCCAGCAGTAAGCAGACAAGGTTCCCTGGAAACACCATATATTTT. Amino acids: CASSKQTRFPGNTIYF.

V gene TRBV30 combines with J gene TRBJ1-2, with unresolved D. V gave up 0 bases and J gave up 3 bases, with 8 bases separating them. The CDR3 is 13 amino acids. Germline CDR1 and CDR2: GTSNPN and SVGIG (reference sequence). CDR3 loop: CAWSVRMDYGYTF. Here the CDR3 DNA reads TGTGCCTGGAGTGTCAGAATGGACTATGGCTACACCTTC.

This clone has only a few counts. The rearrangement joins TRBV19 to TRBJ2-7; perhaps TRBD1 as D (5 bases). The CDR3 has 14 residues. V shed 6 bases and J shed 6 bases, with 18 bases lying between them. Germline CDR1 and CDR2: LNHDA and SQIVND (reference sequence). The CDR3 loop is CASRDDRVLSEQYF. CDR3 sequence (DNA): TGTGCCAGTAGGGATGACAGAGTCCTCTCCGAGCAGTACTTC.

The V call is TRBV9, the J call TRBJ1-5; D might be TRBD1 (5 bases). V was pared by 2 bases and J by 0 bases, with 9 bases between. Germline V lookup: CDR1 SGDLS, CDR2 YYNGEE. This CDR3 has 15 amino acids. The CDR3 loop reads CASSVDSYSNQPQHF. CDR3 nucleotides: TGTGCCAGCAGCGTCGACAGCTATAGCAATCAGCCCCAGCATTTT.

This clone was counted a single time. The V call is TRBV28, the J call TRBJ2-7; 8 bases agree with TRBD1. V was pared by 5 bases and J by 1 base, with 13 bases of the junction left unmatched. The V gene's germline CDR1 is MDHEN and CDR2 SYDVKM. The CDR3 runs to 17 residues. The chain's CDR3 is CASSTNTGTGFSYEQYF. The CDR3 nucleotides read TGTGCCAGCAGTACCAACACCGGGACAGGTTTTTCCTACGAGCAGTACTTC.

The chain couples TRBV30 to TRBJ1-5; TRBD1 is a possible D gene (5 bases). CDR3 length equals 17 residues. The V and J ends lost 1 base and 2 bases respectively, with 18 bases between them. CDR1 is GTSNPN, CDR2 SVGIG, per germline (reference sequence). The CDR3 loop reads CAWSGYRKENGNQPQHF. The CDR3 bases are TGTGCCTGGAGTGGGTACAGGAAAGAGAACGGCAATCAGCCCCAGCATTTT.

The J gene is TRBJ2-1, the V gene TRBV2; 11 positions match TRBD2. This CDR3 is built from 16 residues. The V gene end was trimmed by 6 bases and the J gene end by 3 bases; junction bases not matched to a gene: 7. Germline values: CDR1 SNHLY, CDR2 FYNNEI. CDR3 protein: CASRALLAGDYNEQFF. Written as DNA, the CDR3 is TGTGCCAGCAGGGCCTTACTAGCGGGGGACTACAATGAGCAGTTCTTC.

The gene calls are TRBV27 and TRBJ1-5; D remains ambiguous. The CDR3 length is 14 residues. CDR1 is MNHEY and CDR2 is SMNVEV in the germline V gene (reference sequence). V lost 5 bases and J 7 bases, leaving 15 bases between the germline ends. CDR3 region: CASSNLGVWQPQHF. The CDR3 DNA follows: TGTGCCAGCAGTAACCTCGGGGTATGGCAGCCCCAGCATTTT.